A selection of T cell receptor beta chains follows, all from one sample in a study of shared T cell receptors in the human thymus. TCRdb's copy holds only in-frame clones and misses some; the assay was immunoSEQ multiplex PCR. Of 650,000 to 950,000 clones in the sample, roughly 88% were seen once. These data were also reused for a study on human thymus T cells.

The sequencing sample was made of thymocytes. The receptors were sampled from a girl under two years old with a congenital heart defect. Each CDR3 is given with its conserved first and last residue. Each record gives: CDR3 protein, CDR3 DNA, clone size, D gene, J gene, V gene. D genes are given only for firm matches. Clone size is given for some rows only: seen once, a few or many times, or a class if the clone is expanded.

CASSPGTGGRQPQHF,TGTGCCAGCTCACCAGGGACAGGGGGCCGTCAGCCCCAGCATTTT,-,TRBD1,TRBJ1-5,TRBV18
CASSPRLRERGGHQETQYF,TGTGCCAGCAGCCCCCGACTGCGAGAGCGGGGGGGACACCAAGAGACCCAGTACTTC,-,TRBD2,TRBJ2-5,TRBV7-3
CASSQGLRAGGLFMNTEAFF,TGCGCCAGCAGCCAAGGGCTGAGGGCAGGGGGCCTGTTCATGAACACTGAAGCTTTCTTT,-,TRBD1,TRBJ1-1,TRBV4-1
CASSPPGQKNTEAFF,TGTGCCAGCAGCCCCCCGGGACAGAAGAACACTGAAGCTTTCTTT,-,TRBD1,TRBJ1-1,TRBV7-9
CASSIALDRGLNEQFF,TGTGCCAGTAGTATAGCTTTGGACAGGGGGCTAAATGAGCAGTTCTTC,-,TRBD1,TRBJ2-1,TRBV19
CASSLSRTSGGSYEQYF,TGTGCCAGCAGCCTAAGTCGGACTAGCGGGGGATCCTACGAGCAGTACTTC,-,TRBD2,TRBJ2-7,TRBV7-9
CASFDEGLTEAFF,TGTGCCAGCTTCGATGAGGGACTGACTGAAGCTTTCTTT,-,-,TRBJ1-1,TRBV18
CASSTNDQNYNEQFF,TGTGCCAGCAGCACTAACGACCAGAACTACAATGAGCAGTTCTTC,-,-,TRBJ2-1,TRBV7-7
CAWRDGTGGPRKTEAFF,TGTGCCTGGAGAGACGGGACAGGAGGACCCAGAAAAACTGAAGCTTTCTTT,-,TRBD1,TRBJ1-1,TRBV30
CASSFPPKGVIYNSPLHF,TGTGCCAGCAGCTTTCCCCCAAAGGGGGTGATTTATAATTCACCCCTCCACTTT,-,-,TRBJ1-6,TRBV5-6
CASSQQDTGTEFTGELFF,TGTGCCAGCAGCCAACAGGATACCGGGACAGAATTTACCGGGGAGCTGTTTTTT,-,TRBD1,TRBJ2-2,TRBV14
CASSEESSYNSPLHF,TGTGCCAGCAGCGAGGAGAGCTCCTATAATTCCCCCCTCCACTTT,-,-,TRBJ1-6,TRBV7-8
CASSPEVVSTNEKLFF,TGCGCCAGCAGCCCCGAGGTGGTATCAACTAATGAAAAACTGTTTTTT,-,-,TRBJ1-4,TRBV5-1
CAISQGAPTEAFF,TGTGCCATCAGCCAGGGGGCTCCCACTGAAGCTTTCTTT,-,TRBD1,TRBJ1-1,TRBV10-3
CASSRGGTGNEKLFF,TGCGCCAGCAGCCGAGGTGGGACAGGGAATGAAAAACTGTTTTTT,-,TRBD1,TRBJ1-4,TRBV5-1
CASSLGASYEQYF,TGTGCCAGCAGTTTAGGGGCCTCCTACGAGCAGTACTTC,-,-,TRBJ2-7,TRBV27
CASSPTRQAKNIQYF,TGCGCCAGCAGCCCTACCCGACAGGCCAAAAACATTCAGTACTTC,-,-,TRBJ2-4,TRBV4-1
CASSPGGPRCSGNTIYF,TGCGCCAGCAGCCCAGGGGGGCCCCGCTGCTCTGGAAACACCATATATTTT,-,TRBD1,TRBJ1-3,TRBV5-1
CATSRAGGGPPSYEQYF,TGTGCCACCAGCAGAGCCGGGGGGGGACCTCCCTCCTACGAGCAGTACTTC,-,TRBD2,TRBJ2-7,TRBV15
CASSQDPRENTIYF,TGCGCCAGCAGCCAAGATCCCAGGGAAAACACCATATATTTT,-,-,TRBJ1-3,TRBV4-3
CASSLGLAYEQYF,TGTGCCAGCAGTTTAGGCTTGGCCTACGAGCAGTACTTC,-,-,TRBJ2-7,TRBV28
CASSLSFGGVAFF,TGTGCCAGCAGTTTATCGTTTGGGGGGGTAGCTTTCTTT,-,-,TRBJ1-1,TRBV28
CASSARADRGDYGYTF,TGTGCCAGCAGCGCGAGGGCGGACAGGGGGGACTATGGCTACACCTTC,-,TRBD1,TRBJ1-2,TRBV9
CASSGPPGGRCTEAFF,TGCGCCAGCAGTGGGCCTCCAGGGGGGAGGTGTACTGAAGCTTTCTTT,few,TRBD1,TRBJ1-1,TRBV10-1
CASSFTGSPRDTEAFF,TGTGCCAGCAGCTTCACGGGGTCTCCTAGGGACACTGAAGCTTTCTTT,-,-,TRBJ1-1,TRBV7-6
CASSEGTDHTEAFF,TGTGCCAGCAGTGAAGGGACAGACCACACTGAAGCTTTCTTT,-,-,TRBJ1-1,TRBV6-1
CASSPDRESSYNSPLHF,TGTGCCAGCTCCCCCGACAGGGAGAGCTCCTATAATTCACCCCTCCACTTT,once,TRBD1,TRBJ1-6,TRBV18
CSAGGEKLFF,TGCAGTGCAGGGGGAGAGAAACTGTTTTTT,-,-,TRBJ1-4,TRBV20-1
CASSDRADVLLNYGYTF,TGTGCCAGCTCGGACAGGGCAGACGTCCTACTGAACTATGGCTACACCTTC,once,TRBD1,TRBJ1-2,TRBV18
CASSPMGQGAMNTEAFF,TGCGCCAGCAGCCCGATGGGACAGGGGGCTATGAACACTGAAGCTTTCTTT,-,TRBD1,TRBJ1-1,TRBV4-1
CASSLRRHSLFTDTQYF,TGTGCCAGCAGTTTAAGGCGCCACAGCCTATTCACAGATACGCAGTATTTT,-,-,TRBJ2-3,TRBV28
CASSGRARTRRDTEAFF,TGCGCCAGCAGCGGGAGGGCACGGACAAGGCGGGACACTGAAGCTTTCTTT,-,-,TRBJ1-1,TRBV5-1
CASSLGRVNYGYTF,TGTGCCAGCAGCCTCGGTCGGGTCAACTATGGCTACACCTTC,-,-,TRBJ1-2,TRBV5-5
CASSVGGTSGGPYEQYF,TGTGCCAGCAGCGTAGGGGGTACTAGCGGGGGGCCTTACGAGCAGTACTTC,-,TRBD2,TRBJ2-7,TRBV7-2
CASSVEAGAPYEQYF,TGTGCCAGCAGCGTAGAGGCAGGGGCGCCCTACGAGCAGTACTTC,-,-,TRBJ2-7,TRBV9